This T cell receptor (beta chain) was captured by sequencing in a study of shared clonotypes between healthy human individuals. The study's findings and limits: Clonotype sharing among donors likely depends on sequencing depth.

Splitting of each subset's genomic DNA was done evenly across several immunoSEQ plates. The protocol was immunoSEQ multiplex PCR, while the TCRdb copy is restricted to in-frame clones and leaves out a portion. In the table there are roughly 2.6 million clones, 90% to 95% of which are singletons. CDR1 is MDHEN, CDR2 SYDVKM, per germline. Trimming took off 6 bases at V and 0 bases at J, with 14 bases between the two ends. This CDR3 has 16 residues. As regards this clone: Antigen specificity is unknown.

Division of CD4+ cells produced a CD45RA+ naive subset and a CD45RA-negative memory subset. This sequence originates from a man between 18 and 29 years old in good health. This chain connects TRBV28 to TRBJ1-4; maybe TRBD1 (5 bases). Input material: naive CD4+ T cells sorted from blood. Noted subset: CD45RA+ positively selected. The CDR3 spells CASSHRFLATNEKLFF. The CDR3 DNA follows: TGTGCCAGCAGCCACAGGTTCCTTGCAACTAATGAAAAACTGTTTTTT.